A selection of T cell receptor beta chains follows, all from one sample in a study of T cells in Graves' hyperthyroidism and ophthalmopathy. TCRdb reanalysed the multiplex PCR reads using MiXCR and keeps one entry per CDR3 protein. Of nearly 110,000 distinct CDR3 sequences in the sample, 16% were seen once. The sequencing sample was made of blood. All receptors derive from a woman in her 50s with Graves' hyperthyroidism. CDR3s include the opening cysteine and the closing phenylalanine or tryptophan. Fields, in order: clone size, D gene, J gene, V gene, CDR3 DNA, CDR3 protein. D genes are given only for firm matches. Rows may omit the clone size; those that give it use once, few, many or a size class.

many | TRBD1 | TRBJ1-1 | TRBV3-1 | TGTGCCAGCAGCCCCGGACAGGGTACGTCCGCTTTCTTT | CASSPGQGTSAFF
few | . | TRBJ1-6 | TRBV20-1 | TGCAGTGCTAGCACCACAGGGTCGGGCTCACCCCTCCACTTT | CSASTTGSGSPLHF
many | . | TRBJ2-5 | TRBV11-1 | TGTGCCAGCAGCTCAGGGCTCCAAGAGACCCAGTACTTC | CASSSGLQETQYF
many | TRBD2 | TRBJ2-3 | TRBV20-1 | TGCAGTGCTAGAGAAGGCACTAGCGGCACAGATACGCAGTATTTT | CSAREGTSGTDTQYF
many | . | TRBJ2-3 | TRBV28 | TGTGCCAGCAGTCCCCAGGAGGGATCGGGTACGCAGTATTTT | CASSPQEGSGTQYF
many | TRBD1 | TRBJ1-5 | TRBV27 | TGTGCCAGCAGCCAGGACAGGAGCAGTCAGCCCCAGCATTTT | CASSQDRSSQPQHF
many | . | TRBJ1-3 | TRBV29-1 | TGCAGCGTCTGGACAAGCTCTGGAAACACCATATATTTT | CSVWTSSGNTIYF
many | . | TRBJ2-5 | TRBV6-2/TRBV6-3 | TGTGCCAGCAGTTTAGCTCCAGAGACCCAGTACTTC | CASSLAPETQYF
many | . | TRBJ2-5 | TRBV4-1 | TGCGCCAGCAGCCAAGGTTCCGTGAGCGGTCAACGGTACTTC | CASSQGSVSGQRYF
. | TRBD1 | TRBJ2-7 | TRBV20-1 | TGCAGTGCTAGAAAACCCGGGACAGACGGTTACGAGCAGTACTTC | CSARKPGTDGYEQYF
many | TRBD2 | TRBJ2-1 | TRBV27 | TGTGCCAGCAAAGCCACTAGCGGGATATTCGATGAGCAGTTCTTC | CASKATSGIFDEQFF
many | . | TRBJ1-1 | TRBV5-1 | TGCGCCAGCAGCTTGAGCACAGTTAATGAAGCTTTCTTT | CASSLSTVNEAFF
many | . | TRBJ2-7 | TRBV5-1 | TGCGCCAGCAGCTTGGTTGCGGGGCGCTCCTACGAGCAGTACTTC | CASSLVAGRSYEQYF
. | TRBD1 | TRBJ1-1 | TRBV7-9 | TGTGCCAGCAGCCCAAGACAGGGTGCGGGCACTGAAGCTTTCTTT | CASSPRQGAGTEAFF
many | TRBD2 | TRBJ2-2 | TRBV7-2 | TGTGCCAGCAGCTTCCTAGCGGGAGACACCGGGGAGCTGTTTTTT | CASSFLAGDTGELFF
. | TRBD2 | TRBJ2-3 | TRBV19 | TGTGCCAGTAGTATGGGCGGGAGCGCAGATACGCAGTATTTT | CASSMGGSADTQYF
many | . | TRBJ1-5 | TRBV20-1 | TGCAGTGCTAGAGGCTCTAGCAAGGTCCAGCCCCAGCATTTT | CSARGSSKVQPQHF
. | TRBD1 | TRBJ2-1 | TRBV24-1 | TGTGCCACCGGGACAGGACAGGGACGGAATGAGCAGTTCTTC | CATGTGQGRNEQFF
many | TRBD2 | TRBJ2-3 | TRBV19 | TGTGCCAGTAAGGCGGGAGGCTCAGATACGCAGTATTTT | CASKAGGSDTQYF
few | . | TRBJ2-3 | TRBV7-3 | TGTGCCAGCAGCCGCGCGGGAGATACGCAGTATTTT | CASSRAGDTQYF
many | . | TRBJ2-4 | TRBV12-3/TRBV12-4 | TGTGCCAGCGGGGGCCTTTGGCTGGGAGCCAAAAACATTCAGTACTTC | CASGGLWLGAKNIQYF
few | . | TRBJ2-7 | TRBV5-1 | TGCGCCAGCAGCGGTGGGTACTACGAGCAGTACTTC | CASSGGYYEQYF
many | . | TRBJ1-1 | TRBV28 | TGTGCCAGCAGCCCCGGGGGGGGAGTTAGGGTTCCAGCTTTCTTT | CASSPGGGVRVPAFF
many | TRBD2 | TRBJ2-7 | TRBV5-1 | TGCGCCAGCAGCTTGCAACCCGGGACTAGCGGATCCTACGAGCAGTACTTC | CASSLQPGTSGSYEQYF